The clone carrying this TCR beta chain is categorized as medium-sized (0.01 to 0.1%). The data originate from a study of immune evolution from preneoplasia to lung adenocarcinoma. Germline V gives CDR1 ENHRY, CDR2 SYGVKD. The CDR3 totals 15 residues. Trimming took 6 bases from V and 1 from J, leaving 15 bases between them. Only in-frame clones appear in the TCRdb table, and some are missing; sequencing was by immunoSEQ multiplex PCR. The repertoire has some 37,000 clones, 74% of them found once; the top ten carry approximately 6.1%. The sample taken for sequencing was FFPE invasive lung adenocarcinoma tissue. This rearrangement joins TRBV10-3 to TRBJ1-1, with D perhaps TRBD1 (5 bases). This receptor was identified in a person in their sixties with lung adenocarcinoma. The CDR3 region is CAISPRGEPNTEAFF. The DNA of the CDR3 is TGTGCCATCAGCCCGAGGGGAGAGCCGAACACTGAAGCTTTCTTT.